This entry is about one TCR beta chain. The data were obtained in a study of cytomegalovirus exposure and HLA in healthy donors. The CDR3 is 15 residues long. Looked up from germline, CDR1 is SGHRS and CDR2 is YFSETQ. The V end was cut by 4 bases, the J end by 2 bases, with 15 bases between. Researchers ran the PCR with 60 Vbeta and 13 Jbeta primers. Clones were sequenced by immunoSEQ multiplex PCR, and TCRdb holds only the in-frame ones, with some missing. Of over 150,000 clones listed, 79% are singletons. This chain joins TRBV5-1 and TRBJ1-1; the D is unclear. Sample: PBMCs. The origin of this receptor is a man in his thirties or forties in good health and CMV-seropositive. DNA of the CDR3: TGCGCCAGCAGCCCTTTACAGCCTCCTAACACTGAAGCTTTCTTT. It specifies CASSPLQPPNTEAFF.